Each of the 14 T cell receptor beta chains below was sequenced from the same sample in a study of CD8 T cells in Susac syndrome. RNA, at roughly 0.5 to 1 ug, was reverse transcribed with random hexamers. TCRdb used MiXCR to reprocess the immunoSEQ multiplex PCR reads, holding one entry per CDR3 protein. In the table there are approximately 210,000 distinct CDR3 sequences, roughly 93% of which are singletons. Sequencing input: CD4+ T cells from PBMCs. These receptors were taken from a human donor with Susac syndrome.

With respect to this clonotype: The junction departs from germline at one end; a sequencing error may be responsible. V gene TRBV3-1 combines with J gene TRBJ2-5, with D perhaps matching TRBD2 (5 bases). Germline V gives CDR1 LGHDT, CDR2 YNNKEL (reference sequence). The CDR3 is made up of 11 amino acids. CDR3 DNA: TGTGCCAGCAGCCAAGAGTGGGAGTTAGACTTC. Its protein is CASSQEWELDF.

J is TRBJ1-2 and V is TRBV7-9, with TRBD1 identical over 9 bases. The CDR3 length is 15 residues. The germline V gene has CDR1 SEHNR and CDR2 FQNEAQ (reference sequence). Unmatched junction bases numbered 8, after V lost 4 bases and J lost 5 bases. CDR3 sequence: CASSSLRDRVYGYTF. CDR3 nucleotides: TGTGCCAGCAGCTCATTACGGGACAGGGTTTATGGCTACACCTTC.

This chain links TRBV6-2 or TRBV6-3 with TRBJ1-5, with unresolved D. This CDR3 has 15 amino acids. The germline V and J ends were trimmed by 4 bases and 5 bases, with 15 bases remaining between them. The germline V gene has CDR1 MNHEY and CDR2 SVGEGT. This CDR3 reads CASSSHLRTYQPQHF. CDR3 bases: TGTGCCAGCAGTTCACATCTACGGACCTATCAGCCCCAGCATTTT.

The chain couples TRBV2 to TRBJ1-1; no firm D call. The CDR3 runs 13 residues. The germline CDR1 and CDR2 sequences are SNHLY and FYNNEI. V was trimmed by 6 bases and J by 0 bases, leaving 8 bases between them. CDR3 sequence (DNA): TGTGCCAGCAGGCTACAGATGAACACTGAAGCTTTCTTT. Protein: CASRLQMNTEAFF.

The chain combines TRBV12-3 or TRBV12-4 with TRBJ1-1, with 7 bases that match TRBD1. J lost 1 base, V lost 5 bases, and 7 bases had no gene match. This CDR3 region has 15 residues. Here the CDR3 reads CASSIGTVKNTEAFF. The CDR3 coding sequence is TGTGCCAGCAGTATCGGGACAGTTAAGAACACTGAAGCTTTCTTT.

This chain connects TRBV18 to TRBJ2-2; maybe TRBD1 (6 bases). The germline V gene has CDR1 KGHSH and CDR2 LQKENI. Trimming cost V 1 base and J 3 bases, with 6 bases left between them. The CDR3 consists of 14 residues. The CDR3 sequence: CASSPQGDTGELFF. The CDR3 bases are TGTGCCAGCTCACCACAGGGGGACACCGGGGAGCTGTTTTTT.

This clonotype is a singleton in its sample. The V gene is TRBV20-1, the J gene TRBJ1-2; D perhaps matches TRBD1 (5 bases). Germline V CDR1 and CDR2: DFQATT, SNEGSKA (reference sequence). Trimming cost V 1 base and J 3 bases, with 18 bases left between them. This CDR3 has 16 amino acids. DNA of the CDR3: TGCAGTGCTAGAGGCCTCAGGGAGGGTTCGGACTATGGCTACACCTTC. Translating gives CSARGLREGSDYGYTF.

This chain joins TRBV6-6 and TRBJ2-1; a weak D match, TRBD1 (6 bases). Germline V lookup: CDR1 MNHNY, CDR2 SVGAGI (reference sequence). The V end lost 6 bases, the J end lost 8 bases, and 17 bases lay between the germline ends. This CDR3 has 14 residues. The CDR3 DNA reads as TGTGCCAGCAGCTCCGGGACAATTGGGGATGAGCAGTTCTTC. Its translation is CASSSGTIGDEQFF.

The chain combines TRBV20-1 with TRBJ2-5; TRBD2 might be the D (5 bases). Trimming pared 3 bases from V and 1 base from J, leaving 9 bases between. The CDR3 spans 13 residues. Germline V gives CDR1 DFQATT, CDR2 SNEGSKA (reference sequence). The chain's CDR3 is CSASWRTQETQYF. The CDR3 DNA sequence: TGCAGTGCTAGCTGGAGGACCCAAGAGACCCAGTACTTC.

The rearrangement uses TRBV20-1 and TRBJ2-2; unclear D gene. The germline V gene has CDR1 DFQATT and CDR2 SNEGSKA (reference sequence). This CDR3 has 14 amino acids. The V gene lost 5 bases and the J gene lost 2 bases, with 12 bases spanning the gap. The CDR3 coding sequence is TGCAGTGCTCCCCCGGCCCTAAACACCGGGGAGCTGTTTTTT. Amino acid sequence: CSAPPALNTGELFF.

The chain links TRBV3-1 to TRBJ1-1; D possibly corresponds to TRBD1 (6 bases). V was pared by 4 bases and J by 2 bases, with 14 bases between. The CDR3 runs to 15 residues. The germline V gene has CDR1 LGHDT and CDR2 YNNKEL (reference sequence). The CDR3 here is CASSPTGTVNTEAFF. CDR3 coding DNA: TGTGCCAGCAGCCCTACAGGGACTGTAAACACTGAAGCTTTCTTT.

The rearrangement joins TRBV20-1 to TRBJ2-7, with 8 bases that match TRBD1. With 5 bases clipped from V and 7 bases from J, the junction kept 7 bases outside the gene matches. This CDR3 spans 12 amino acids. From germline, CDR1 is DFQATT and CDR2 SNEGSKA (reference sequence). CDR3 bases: TGCAGTGCTCGGACAGGGCTCACGGAGCAGTACTTC. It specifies CSARTGLTEQYF.

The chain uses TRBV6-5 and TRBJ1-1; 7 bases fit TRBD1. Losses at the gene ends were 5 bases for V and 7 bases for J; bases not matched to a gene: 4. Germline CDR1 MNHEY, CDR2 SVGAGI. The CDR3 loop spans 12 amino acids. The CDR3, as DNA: TGTGCCAGCAGTCAGGGACAGATTGAAGCTTTCTTT. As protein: CASSQGQIEAFF.

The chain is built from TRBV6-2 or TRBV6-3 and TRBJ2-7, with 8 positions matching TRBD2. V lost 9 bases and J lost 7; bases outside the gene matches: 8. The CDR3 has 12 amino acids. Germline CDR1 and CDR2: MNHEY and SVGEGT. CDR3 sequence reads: CASWTSWGEQYF. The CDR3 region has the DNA TGTGCCAGTTGGACTAGCTGGGGAGAGCAGTACTTC.